This T cell receptor (beta chain) is drawn from a study of T cell responses to AZD1222 COVID-19 vaccine. Using immunoSEQ multiplex PCR, the repertoire was profiled, and TCRdb retains in-frame clones only, with some absent. The table shows 85,000 to 90,000 clones, with 80% to 90% occurring only once. This CDR3 has 14 residues. CDR1 is MNHEY and CDR2 is SVGAGI in the germline V gene. V lost 2 bases, J lost 3 bases, and 10 bases lay in between. On this clone: Its antigen is not known.

Findings of the study overall: Increases in Spike-specific TCR breadth and depth were seen after two AZD1222 doses. Distributed over spike, vaccine-associated CD4 TCRs predominated at 160-218 and 743-854. In a largely white British group with more females than males, clonal diversity was possibly underestimated. Sampling that yielded the repertoires occurred only after the peak T cell response.

This receptor was taken from an adult in good health. The sample was peripheral blood, taken on day 0 of MenACWY control vaccination. The chain carries TRBV6-5 and TRBJ1-2, with no clear D. The CDR3 sequence is CASSYLGRDYGYTF. DNA for the CDR3: TGTGCCAGCAGTTACCTGGGGAGGGACTATGGCTACACCTTC.